The present entry profiles one T cell receptor beta chain with its context. What antigen it recognizes has not been identified. Base qualities are missing; no much larger clone stands one base away. The donors were healthy, HIV-negative adults who had no recently reported acute infections or vaccinations. Every donor was a Caucasian adult living in Nashville, Tennessee, USA. Magnetic negative selection was used to enrich CD4+ T cells, after which naive cells were positively selected on CD45RA and the negative fraction became the memory subset. Blood was collected by leukapheresis, and PBMCs were isolated by Ficoll-Histopaque density gradient centrifugation and then cryopreserved in liquid nitrogen vapor phase. Purity and quantity of every magnetically sorted T cell population were checked by analytical flow cytometry. Genomic DNA was isolated from each sorted fraction and quantified by UV absorbance on a Nanodrop 2000c.

The entry originates in a study of shared clonotypes between healthy human individuals (dated by TCRdb to 2018 to 2020). Background on the whole study: The cohort comprised two women and a few men aged 18 to 49 years. Per donor, three plates each were used for CD4 naive and CD4 memory, two for CD8 naive, and one for CD8 memory. Leukapheresis yielded between about 0.85 and 9 billion PBMCs per donor. Different laboratories and diverse techniques were used to prepare libraries and sequence TCR repertoires, to increase sequencing depth and limit assay-specific biases. To estimate repertoire size and how much clonotypes are shared between individuals, the study performed deep sequencing of blood TCR repertoires from a handful of healthy adults. Beyond this particular receptor, the publication reports: Sampling was restricted to blood, and TCR repertoires in tissue are likely to differ from TCR repertoires in blood. Based on pairwise subsampling, the degree of clonotype sharing among donors was expected to be affected by sequencing depth. Even with the large sequencing depth, rarefaction of the sorted-subset datasets indicated that sequencing was incomplete. Compared with non-shared clonotypes, the clonotypes found in all four sorted-subset donors had higher generation probabilities. Because the study included only a small number of donors, the genetic and exposure-history diversity represented was limited. Estimated clonotype richness was generally larger for naive than for memory subsets. When a few donors were compared, the shared fraction of clonotypes was 5% to 6.5% for naive CD4, more than 3% for naive CD8, 2% to 2.5% for memory CD4, and around 0.4% for memory CD8.

The CDR3 holds 15 amino acids from the cysteine to the phenylalanine. The read is trimmed to its CDR3 DNA, 45 bases read in frame from base 1. The V and J ends are trimmed by 0 bases and 2 bases, leaving 11 bases between them. As encoded in the germline V gene, CDR1 is LGHNA while CDR2 is YSLEER. Using the deep immunoSEQ assay, TCR CDR3 regions were amplified from genomic DNA by multiplex PCR. For each cell subset, the extracted genomic DNA was distributed evenly across all wells of several immunoSEQ 96-well plates, and each plate served as one replicate. For sorted subsets, about 220 ng of genomic DNA, equivalent to 30,000 or so T cell genomes, went into each replicate PCR. The purified libraries were quantified using a Qubit 3.0 fluorometer, sized with a Bioanalyzer 2100, and then quantified again using the KAPA Library Quantification kit. Every immunoSEQ 96-well plate was sequenced on a dedicated single-read 150-cycle Illumina NextSeq 550 flow cell. For the original study's pipeline: Because the immunoSEQ output included only junctional sequences and no quality scores, the filtering could not be the same as the filtering used for full-length reads. Sequences were annotated with PyIR, a Python wrapper for IgBLAST v1.9, using IMGT germline references to assign V/J genes and CDR3. Reads were filtered out if the reads had weak V/J assignments (E-value above 1e-6), no CDR3, stop codons, out-of-frame junctions, or ambiguous translated residues. V3J clonotypes were defined as sequences sharing an identical inferred V gene, J gene, and CDR3 amino acid sequence. To compute the percentage overlap between repertoires, the number of shared unique clonotypes was divided by the size of the smaller repertoire. Repertoire richness was assessed with RTK rarefaction, the Chao1 estimator, and Recon v2.1 estimates of unobserved clonotypes. For all TCRbeta clonotypes obtained by the gDNA method from a handful of donors, generation probabilities were computed with OLGA. In its TCRdb copy, this immuneACCESS table keeps in-frame sequences only and misses some clones. Where compared with another copy, unresolved V genes explain less than half of these, and the others have no known cause. That table supplies the V and J calls and clone size; D and trimming were determined from the DNA. The sample table shows about 990,000 clones, and around three quarters are seen once. The ten largest clones add up to 0.5% to 0.65% of the sample.

The rearranged segments are TRBV4-3 and TRBJ2-7; no D gene call is confident. The sample comprised memory CD4+ T cells from PBMCs. The cell subset or site label of this sample denotes: CD45RA-negative fraction. The sequence was obtained from a man between 18 and 35 years old in good health. Some clones in this sample may be carry-over from other donors' samples. CDR3 protein: CASSQDLDPPYEQYF. The DNA sequence follows: TGCGCCAGCAGCCAAGATTTGGATCCCCCCTACGAGCAGTACTTC.